These 27 T cell receptor beta chains share one sample of origin, sequenced in a study of control samples from healthy donors and cancer patients. Assay used: immunoSEQ multiplex PCR; TCRdb lists only in-frame clones, some missing. The table records about 110,000 clones, roughly 80% of them present only once. The sample consisted of blood. The receptors originated from a woman between 50 and 59 years old in good health.

This clone was counted a single time. The genes are TRBV7-9 and TRBJ2-3; D ambiguous. The V end lost 1 base, the J end lost 6 bases, and 5 bases lay between the germline ends. Germline values: CDR1 SEHNR, CDR2 FQNEAQ (reference sequence). The CDR3 covers 12 residues. In DNA form, the CDR3 reads TGTGCCAGCAGCTTAGGCCCCGATACGCAGTATTTT. It encodes CASSLGPDTQYF.

The CDR3, as DNA: TGTGCCAGCTCACTTCGCCGGTCTAGCGGGGAACCCGGGGAGCTGTTTTTT. It is translated as CASSLRRSSGEPGELFF. The chain recombines TRBV18 with TRBJ2-2; TRBD2 matches 9 bases. CDR1 is KGHSH and CDR2 is LQKENI in the germline V gene. The trim removed 4 bases at V and 6 bases at J, leaving 12 bases unmatched. The CDR3 length is 17 residues.

The chain links TRBV19 to TRBJ2-1; 7 bases are shared with TRBD2. CDR1 and CDR2 (germline): LNHDA, SQIVND (reference sequence). The CDR3 covers 17 residues. V trimming: 4 bases; J trimming: 0 bases; junction bases outside the gene matches: 9. The CDR3 region has the DNA TGTGCCAGTAGTAGTCTGATGCTAGCGGTCTCCTACAATGAGCAGTTCTTC. Amino acid sequence: CASSSLMLAVSYNEQFF. The full variable domain, in which reference TRBV19 and TRBJ2-1 provide the parts outside the CDR3, is DGGITQSPKYLFRKEGQNVTLSCEQNLNHDAMYWYRQDPGQGLRLIYYSQIVNDFQKGDIAEGYSVSREKKESFPLTVTSAQKNPTAFYLCASSSLMLAVSYNEQFFGPGTRLTVL.

The CDR3 bases are TGTGCCAGCATGGACAGTCGTACGCTCTATGGCTACACCTTC. It yields the protein CASMDSRTLYGYTF. J is TRBJ1-2 and V is TRBV5-8; D possibly corresponds to TRBD1 (6 bases). CDR3 length: 14 residues. Germline V lookup: CDR1 SGHTS, CDR2 YDEGEE. The ends were cut back, 6 bases at V and 4 bases at J, with 16 bases in the middle.

This sequence joins TRBV6-6 and TRBJ1-5; 9 bases match TRBD1. V lost 6 bases and J lost 4; bases outside the gene matches: 7. Germline V CDR1 and CDR2: MNHNY, SVGAGI (reference sequence). This CDR3 is 15 amino acids long. CDR3 sequence reads: CASRYLGTGNQPQHF. For the CDR3, the DNA is TGTGCCAGCAGATACCTCGGGACAGGGAATCAGCCCCAGCATTTT.

V gene TRBV3-1 (or the pseudogene TRBV3-2) combines with J gene TRBJ1-3; D unresolved. V dropped 4 bases and J dropped 8 bases, with 15 bases sitting between them. Germline CDR1 is LGHDT and CDR2 is YNNKEL (reference sequence). The CDR3 runs 14 residues. The CDR3 loop is CASSPRPAADTIYF. CDR3 bases: TGTGCCAGCAGCCCACGTCCGGCTGCCGACACCATATATTTT.

The V and J genes are TRBV7-8 and TRBJ1-1; D perhaps matches TRBD1 (5 bases). This CDR3 has 13 residues. The germline V gene has CDR1 SGHVS and CDR2 FQNEAQ. Between the trimmed V and J ends, which lost 5 bases and 4 bases, there was a span of 11 bases. CDR3 DNA sequence: TGTGCCAGCAGCGTAGACAGAGGCACTGAAGCTTTCTTT. Protein: CASSVDRGTEAFF. The whole variable domain, remainder taken from reference TRBV7-8 and TRBJ1-1, is GAGVSQSPRYKVAKRGQDVALRCDPISGHVSLFWYQQALGQGPEFLTYFQNEAQLDKSGLPSDRFFAERPEGSVSTLKIQRTQQEDSAVYLCASSVDRGTEAFFGQGTRLTVV.

The chain uses TRBV27 and TRBJ2-1, with TRBD2 identical over 8 bases. Trimming cost V 2 bases and J 6 bases; bases outside gene matches: 3. CDR1 MNHEY and CDR2 SMNVEV come from the germline V gene (reference sequence). This CDR3 is 14 amino acids long. In DNA, the CDR3 is TGTGCCAGCAGTTTAACGGGAGGGGGCAATGAGCAGTTCTTC. Translation: CASSLTGGGNEQFF.

This chain joins TRBV25-1 and TRBJ2-1, with 9 bases fitting TRBD1. CDR1 is MGHDK and CDR2 is SYGVNS in the germline V gene. The CDR3 is 14 residues long. The V gene end was trimmed by 8 bases and the J gene end by 3 bases; junction bases not matched to a gene: 5. The CDR3 bases are TGTGCCAGCCATACAGGGGGCGTCTACAATGAGCAGTTCTTC. It codes for CASHTGGVYNEQFF.

The chain recombines TRBV3-1 (or the pseudogene TRBV3-2) with TRBJ2-7; D not resolved. V lost 6 bases, J lost 4 bases, and 10 bases lay in between. The CDR3 contains 12 residues. The V gene's germline CDR1 is LGHDT and CDR2 YNNKEL (reference sequence). The CDR3 sequence: CASSHSSYEQYF. The CDR3 DNA reads as TGTGCCAGCAGTCACAGTTCTTACGAGCAGTACTTC.

The gene calls are TRBV11-2 and TRBJ2-1, with TRBD2 matching over 16 bases. Trimming at V came to 5 bases and at J to 12 bases, leaving 7 bases not matched to a gene. The CDR3 totals 15 residues. CDR1 and CDR2 from the germline V gene are SGHAT and FQNNGV. CDR3 sequence: CASSHGTSGRAWQFF. As DNA, the CDR3 is TGTGCCAGCAGCCACGGGACTAGCGGGAGGGCTTGGCAGTTCTTC.

The chain recombines TRBV19 with TRBJ1-5; 7 positions match TRBD1. Germline V gene data show CDR1 as LNHDA and CDR2 as SQIVND (reference sequence). The CDR3 loop spans 14 amino acids. Trimming removed 8 bases from V and 7 bases from J; junction bases left unmatched: 11. CDR3 coding DNA: TGTGCCAGTGGTGGACAGGATCGGCAACAGCCCCAGCATTTT. Protein product: CASGGQDRQQPQHF.

V usage is TRBV28 and J usage is TRBJ1-2, with D perhaps matching TRBD1 (6 bases). Germline CDR1 reads MDHEN; CDR2 reads SYDVKM. The germline V and J ends were trimmed by 8 bases and 4 bases, with 11 bases remaining between them. The CDR3 is 12 residues long. CDR3 protein: CASQETGYGYTF. CDR3 sequence (DNA): TGTGCCAGCCAGGAGACAGGCTATGGCTACACCTTC.

There are a few counts of this clone. The J gene is TRBJ2-1, the V gene TRBV3-1 (or the pseudogene TRBV3-2); D is undetermined. Germline CDR1 is LGHDT and CDR2 is YNNKEL (reference sequence). Trimming left V 0 bases short and J 3 bases short, with 9 bases between. This CDR3 comprises 15 residues. The CDR3 is CASSQDQENYNEQFF. CDR3 nucleotide sequence: TGTGCCAGCAGCCAAGATCAAGAAAACTACAATGAGCAGTTCTTC.

This chain uses TRBV4-3 with TRBJ2-5; no firm D call. The CDR3 loop spans 15 amino acids. Trimming cost V 0 bases and J 2 bases, with 10 bases left between them. Germline lookup yields CDR1 LGHNA and CDR2 YSLEER. CDR3 amino acids: CASSQDGQPQETQYF. In DNA form, the CDR3 reads TGCGCCAGCAGCCAAGATGGGCAGCCACAAGAGACCCAGTACTTC.

This chain connects TRBV18 to TRBJ2-1; 12 positions agree with TRBD2. J lost 9 bases, V lost 3 bases, and 9 bases had no gene match. CDR3 length: 16 residues. Germline V gene lookup returns CDR1 KGHSH and CDR2 LQKENI. The CDR3 loop is CASSPRTSGIEGEQFF. CDR3 DNA: TGTGCCAGCTCACCCCGGACTAGCGGGATTGAGGGTGAGCAGTTCTTC.

In its sample, this clone was seen once. The chain recombines TRBV9 with TRBJ2-5; 7 nucleotides match TRBD2. V was clipped by 0 bases and J by 3 bases; unmatched bases: 8. The CDR3 totals 16 residues. Germline V gene sequence: CDR1 SGDLS, CDR2 YYNGEE. The CDR3 reads CASSVATGGPKETQYF. The CDR3 DNA sequence: TGTGCCAGCAGCGTAGCTACGGGGGGACCGAAAGAGACCCAGTACTTC.

The chain has TRBV3-1 (or the pseudogene TRBV3-2) and TRBJ1-6, with D hard to call. Germline CDR1 is LGHDT and CDR2 is YNNKEL (reference sequence). This CDR3 region has 13 residues. V was shortened by 4 bases and J by 7 bases, with 8 bases between the two germline ends. Here the CDR3 DNA reads TGTGCCAGCAGCCCCGGGAAGAATTCACCCCTCCACTTT. It is translated as CASSPGKNSPLHF.

J is TRBJ2-2 and V is TRBV7-3, with D perhaps matching TRBD1 (5 bases). From germline, CDR1 is SGHTA and CDR2 FQGTGA. The V end was cut by 3 bases, the J end by 4 bases, with 15 bases between. This CDR3 comprises 16 residues. The chain's CDR3 is CASSFSGSPVTGELFF. As DNA, the CDR3 is TGTGCCAGCAGCTTCTCAGGGTCCCCGGTCACCGGGGAGCTGTTTTTT.

The genes are TRBV27 and TRBJ1-2, with D possibly TRBD1 on 6 matching bases. The V gene lost 1 base and the J gene lost 14 bases, with 17 bases spanning the gap. CDR3 length: 13 amino acids. Germline CDR1 and CDR2: MNHEY and SMNVEV (reference sequence). The CDR3 loop reads CASSLWRDKTETF. The CDR3 DNA is TGTGCCAGCAGTTTATGGCGGGACAAAACAGAAACCTTC.

The genes are TRBV28 and TRBJ2-2; 10 positions match TRBD1. CDR1 and CDR2 from the germline V gene are MDHEN and SYDVKM. The CDR3 loop spans 15 amino acids. J lost 4 bases, V lost 5 bases, and 4 bases had no gene match. CDR3 DNA: TGTGCCAGCAGTCCGAGGACAGGGGGCACCGGGGAGCTGTTTTTT. Translated: CASSPRTGGTGELFF.

The chain links TRBV3-1 (or the pseudogene TRBV3-2) to TRBJ2-7; tentatively, D is TRBD2 (5 bases). This CDR3 spans 13 amino acids. The germline CDR1 and CDR2 sequences are LGHDT and YNNKEL (reference sequence). Trimming pared 8 bases from V and 2 bases from J, leaving 13 bases between. The CDR3 is CASASGNTYEQYF. The CDR3 DNA follows: TGTGCCAGCGCCAGCGGCAATACCTACGAGCAGTACTTC.

The V call is TRBV29-1, the J call TRBJ1-5, with a tentative D call TRBD1 (6 bases). The V and J ends lost 7 bases and 6 bases respectively, with 16 bases between them. This CDR3 has 13 residues. Germline V CDR1 and CDR2: SQVTM, ANQGSEA. The CDR3: CSAGGGGGQPQHF. The CDR3 DNA reads as TGCAGCGCTGGAGGGGGGGGCGGTCAGCCCCAGCATTTT.

The rearrangement links TRBV11-2 to TRBJ1-4; 11 bases are shared with TRBD1. Trimming cost V 5 bases and J 7 bases; bases outside gene matches: 12. CDR1 and CDR2 from the germline V gene are SGHAT and FQNNGV. The CDR3 length is 17 residues. The CDR3 loop reads CASSRTGGGVVVEKLFF. The CDR3 nucleotides read TGTGCCAGCAGCCGGACAGGGGGCGGAGTAGTGGTTGAAAAACTGTTTTTT.

The table lists this clone with many counts. The chain combines TRBV5-1 with TRBJ2-3; 9 positions match TRBD1. The length of the CDR3 is 16 residues. The junction had 8 bases not matched to a gene; V was cut back by 2 bases and J by 4 bases. Germline assignment: CDR1 SGHRS and CDR2 YFSETQ. CDR3 sequence: CASSLAGTGNADTQYF. CDR3 sequence (DNA): TGCGCCAGCAGCTTAGCAGGGACAGGGAACGCAGATACGCAGTATTTT.

The chain links TRBV11-2 to TRBJ1-1, with D perhaps matching TRBD1 (5 bases). V lost 5 bases to trimming and J lost 7 bases, with 26 bases between them. The CDR3 contains 17 residues. Per germline, CDR1 SGHAT and CDR2 FQNNGV. The CDR3: CASSLQGSRTQMFEAFF. In nucleotides, the CDR3 is TGTGCCAGCAGCCTCCAAGGATCCAGGACACAAATGTTTGAAGCTTTCTTT.

The gene calls are TRBV6-2 or TRBV6-3 and TRBJ1-4; D not certain. The V gene's germline CDR1 is MNHEY and CDR2 SVGEGT. CDR3 length: 14 amino acids. Trimming removed 5 bases at V and 0 bases at J, with 7 bases between. The CDR3 sequence: CASSLDATNEKLFF. CDR3 bases: TGTGCCAGCAGTCTGGATGCAACTAATGAAAAACTGTTTTTT.